This entry lists 29 T cell receptor beta chains sequenced from one sample in a study of blood T cell repertoires in COVID-19. Only in-frame clones appear in the TCRdb table, and some are missing; sequencing was by immunoSEQ multiplex PCR. The sample has about 200,000 clones, around 90% seen once. Specimen: PBMCs or T cells enriched from blood (not recorded which). These receptors were obtained from a man aged 30-40 years who had recovered from COVID-19.

V usage is TRBV2 and J usage is TRBJ1-2, with TRBD1 identical over 7 bases. The germline CDR1 and CDR2 sequences are SNHLY and FYNNEI. Trimming at V came to 4 bases and at J to 1 base, leaving 9 bases not matched to a gene. This CDR3 has 16 residues. The CDR3 here is CASSVFPGQNNYGYTF. CDR3 bases: TGTGCCAGCAGTGTTTTCCCGGGACAGAATAACTATGGCTACACCTTC.

CDR3 residues: CSGAASLYTEAFF. DNA for the CDR3: TGCAGCGGGGCAGCAAGTCTGTACACTGAAGCTTTCTTT. The chain employs TRBV29-1 and TRBJ1-1; D uncertain. V shed 7 bases and J shed 3 bases, with 15 bases lying between them. Germline CDR1 and CDR2: SQVTM and ANQGSEA. CDR3 length equals 13 residues.

The rearrangement links TRBV19 to TRBJ1-2; no clear D. V was pared by 6 bases and J by 2 bases, with 16 bases between. This CDR3 has 15 amino acids. Germline V CDR1 and CDR2: LNHDA, SQIVND (reference sequence). The CDR3 reads CASRFRRVRNYGYTF. The CDR3 DNA reads TGTGCCAGTAGATTCCGCCGGGTCCGAAACTATGGCTACACCTTC.

The chain joins TRBV5-1 to TRBJ2-3; tentatively, D is TRBD1 (6 bases). There are 15 residues in the CDR3. Per the germline V gene, CDR1 is SGHRS and CDR2 is YFSETQ. V was pared by 3 bases and J by 3 bases, with 14 bases between. CDR3: CASSSGQGSTDTQYF. The CDR3 DNA is TGCGCCAGCAGCTCGGGGCAGGGGAGTACAGATACGCAGTATTTT.

This chain joins TRBV30 and TRBJ1-2; 10 nucleotides match TRBD1. V trimming: 0 bases; J trimming: 6 bases; junction bases outside the gene matches: 4. CDR3 length: 14 residues. Germline CDR1 is GTSNPN and CDR2 is SVGIG (reference sequence). The CDR3 region is CAWSVGQGTDGYTF. In DNA form, the CDR3 reads TGTGCCTGGAGTGTGGGACAGGGGACGGATGGCTACACCTTC.

V usage is TRBV4-1 and J usage is TRBJ2-2, with 10 bases fitting TRBD1. J gave up 5 bases and V 2 bases, and 5 bases lay outside the gene matches. The CDR3 is 16 amino acids. The germline gives CDR1 MGHRA, CDR2 YSYEKL. CDR3 amino acids: CASSQHAGQGTGELFF. CDR3 nucleotide sequence: TGCGCCAGCAGCCAACATGCGGGACAGGGGACCGGGGAGCTGTTTTTT.

This clone appeared a single time. V gene TRBV10-3 combines with J gene TRBJ2-7, with D possibly being TRBD2 (6 bases). CDR3 length: 14 amino acids. In germline, CDR1 is ENHRY, CDR2 SYGVKD. Trimming cost V 6 bases and J 4 bases, with 16 bases left between them. For the CDR3, the DNA is TGTGCCATCAGGGGGACGGAGGGCCATTACGAGCAGTACTTC. Its translation is CAIRGTEGHYEQYF.

Here the CDR3 reads CASSYGAPYEQYF. CDR3 sequence (DNA): TGTGCCAGCAGTTACGGGGCCCCCTACGAGCAGTACTTC. J is TRBJ2-7 and V is TRBV6-2 or TRBV6-3, with a possible D match to TRBD1 (5 bases). Germline V gene data show CDR1 as MNHEY and CDR2 as SVGEGT. V was trimmed by 2 bases and J by 2 bases, leaving 7 bases between them. CDR3 size: 13 residues.

The chain recombines TRBV4-3 with TRBJ2-7; TRBD2 aligns across 10 bases. The CDR3 contains 17 residues. Germline loops: CDR1 LGHNA, CDR2 YSLEER. J gave up 2 bases and V 1 base, and 8 bases lay outside the gene matches. Here the CDR3 DNA reads TGCGCCAGCAGCCAAGTACTCGGGACTAGCGTCACCTACGAGCAGTACTTC. This sequence encodes CASSQVLGTSVTYEQYF.

This clone appeared a single time. The chain carries TRBV10-3 and TRBJ1-3; 7 bases match TRBD1. CDR3 length: 19 residues. The ends lost 6 bases at V and 0 bases at J; junction bases unmatched: 17. Germline-derived CDR1 and CDR2 are ENHRY and SYGVKD. The CDR3 loop reads CAISELALGQFISGNTIYF. CDR3 nucleotide sequence: TGTGCCATCAGCGAACTCGCCCTGGGACAGTTTATCTCTGGAAACACCATATATTTT.

The chain combines TRBV19 with TRBJ1-1; 12 nucleotides match TRBD1. The V gene end was trimmed by 4 bases and the J gene end by 4 bases; junction bases not matched to a gene: 10. The germline V gene encodes CDR1 LNHDA and CDR2 SQIVND (reference sequence). CDR3 length: 17 amino acids. DNA for the CDR3: TGTGCCAGTAGTACCGGGACAGGGGGCGATTGGCGCACTGAAGCTTTCTTT. Its translation: CASSTGTGGDWRTEAFF.

The rearrangement uses TRBV27 and TRBJ2-7; TRBD2 is a possible D gene (6 bases). This CDR3 contains 16 residues. V was trimmed by 3 bases and J by 0 bases, leaving 15 bases between them. CDR1 is MNHEY, CDR2 SMNVEV, per germline (reference sequence). CDR3 DNA sequence: TGTGCCAGCAGTTTCGCGGGGTGGGGAAGCTCCTACGAGCAGTACTTC. This codes for CASSFAGWGSSYEQYF.

The chain is built from TRBV5-8 and TRBJ2-2; 8 positions match TRBD1. The germline CDR1 and CDR2 sequences are SGHTS and YDEGEE. The CDR3 has 15 amino acids. J gave up 3 bases and V 2 bases, and 3 bases lay outside the gene matches. The CDR3 sequence: CASSFRGQDTGELFF. The CDR3 region has the DNA TGTGCCAGCAGCTTCAGGGGGCAGGACACCGGGGAGCTGTTTTTT. The variable domain in full, completed from reference TRBV5-8 and TRBJ2-2, reads EAGVTQSPTHLIKTRGQQATLRCSPISGHTSVYWYQQALGLGLQFLLWYDEGEERNRGNFPPRFSGRQFPNYSSELNVNALELEDSALYLCASSFRGQDTGELFFGEGSRLTVL.

The chain recombines TRBV6-9 with TRBJ2-3; 9 nucleotides match TRBD2. J gave up 1 base and V 2 bases, and 10 bases lay outside the gene matches. Germline CDR1 MNHGY, CDR2 SVAAGI. CDR3 length: 18 amino acids. CDR3 in DNA: TGTGCCAGCAGTTATCCTGACATAGCGGGGGTTGGCACAGATACGCAGTATTTT. Translated, it gives CASSYPDIAGVGTDTQYF.

This clone occurred once. The chain combines TRBV14 with TRBJ1-3, with D uncertain. Germline assignment: CDR1 SGHDN and CDR2 FVKESK. V lost 1 base to trimming and J lost 7 bases, with 5 bases between them. The CDR3 is 12 amino acids. The CDR3 DNA follows: TGTGCCAGCAGCCAAGTTGCGAACACCATATATTTT. It codes for CASSQVANTIYF.

This rearrangement joins TRBV19 to TRBJ2-2; 11 bases are a match to TRBD2. The CDR3 runs 17 residues. The germline gives CDR1 LNHDA, CDR2 SQIVND (reference sequence). V gave up 2 bases and J gave up 2 bases; unmatched junction bases: 4. The CDR3 reads CASSILAGGQNTGELFF. DNA for the CDR3: TGTGCCAGTAGTATACTAGCGGGGGGCCAAAACACCGGGGAGCTGTTTTTT.

The J gene is TRBJ2-7, the V gene TRBV28; 9 nucleotides line up with TRBD2. In germline, CDR1 is MDHEN, CDR2 SYDVKM. The CDR3 sequence is 15 residues long. J was trimmed by 4 bases and V by 5 bases; bases with no gene match: 9. The CDR3 loop reads CASSRLAEGAYEQYF. For the CDR3, the DNA is TGTGCCAGCAGTAGACTAGCGGAGGGGGCTTACGAGCAGTACTTC. Using reference TRBV28 and TRBJ2-7 for the parts outside the CDR3, the full variable domain is DVKVTQSSRYLVKRTGEKVFLECVQDMDHENMFWYRQDPGLGLRLIYFSYDVKMKEKGDIPEGYSVSREKKERFSLILESASTNQTSMYLCASSRLAEGAYEQYFGPGTRLTVT.

The J gene is TRBJ2-1, the V gene TRBV15; 12 bases line up with TRBD1. Germline V gene data show CDR1 as LNHNV and CDR2 as YYDKDF (reference sequence). This CDR3 is built from 17 residues. The V gene end was trimmed by 0 bases and the J gene end by 5 bases; junction bases not matched to a gene: 5. The CDR3 region is CATSRDWGQGANNEQFF. Here the CDR3 DNA reads TGTGCCACCAGCAGAGATTGGGGACAGGGGGCGAACAATGAGCAGTTCTTC.

This chain uses TRBV25-1 with TRBJ1-4, with TRBD1 matching 9 bases. J gave up 4 bases and V 3 bases, and 6 bases lay outside the gene matches. There are 16 residues in the CDR3. Germline V gene data show CDR1 as MGHDK and CDR2 as SYGVNS. The CDR3 coding sequence is TGTGCCAGCAGTGAGGGGGGGACAGGGCATAATGAAAAACTGTTTTTT. Translating gives CASSEGGTGHNEKLFF.

The chain combines TRBV3-1 (or the pseudogene TRBV3-2) with TRBJ2-5, with a weak D call TRBD1 (5 bases). The CDR3 extends over 17 amino acids. Trimming pared 1 base from V and 2 bases from J, leaving 17 bases between. Germline V gives CDR1 LGHDT, CDR2 YNNKEL (reference sequence). The CDR3 loop reads CASSQGIRGVGQETQYF. The CDR3 DNA is TGTGCCAGCAGCCAAGGAATTAGGGGTGTGGGACAAGAGACCCAGTACTTC.

The chain employs TRBV24-1 and TRBJ1-5; TRBD1 matches 9 bases. Trimming at V came to 4 bases and at J to 1 base, leaving 13 bases not matched to a gene. The CDR3 has 19 residues. In germline, CDR1 is KGHDR, CDR2 SFDVKD. The CDR3 DNA follows: TGTGCCACCAGTGACCACAGGGGGCGCGGGTTGGGGAGCAATCAGCCCCAGCATTTT. Translated, it gives CATSDHRGRGLGSNQPQHF.

This sequence joins TRBV9 and TRBJ2-1; TRBD1 aligns across 11 bases. This CDR3 is 17 amino acids long. The junction had 8 bases not matched to a gene; V was cut back by 0 bases and J by 6 bases. Germline CDR1 SGDLS, CDR2 YYNGEE. In DNA form, the CDR3 reads TGTGCCAGCAGCGTAGGTCCAACCGGGACAGGGGGCAATGAGCAGTTCTTC. It specifies CASSVGPTGTGGNEQFF. Full variable domain (remainder filled in from reference TRBV9 and TRBJ2-1): DSGVTQTPKHLITATGQRVTLRCSPRSGDLSVYWYQQSLDQGLQFLIQYYNGEERAKGNILERFSAQQFPDLHSELNLSSLELGDSALYFCASSVGPTGTGGNEQFFGPGTRLTVL.

The chain employs TRBV19 and TRBJ1-5; D might be TRBD1 (6 bases). Between the trimmed V and J ends, which lost 5 bases and 6 bases, there was a span of 17 bases. The CDR3 contains 15 residues. Germline-derived CDR1 and CDR2 are LNHDA and SQIVND (reference sequence). As DNA, the CDR3 is TGTGCCAGTAGTGACCGGGGACAAGGGAGTCAGCCCCAGCATTTT. Its translation: CASSDRGQGSQPQHF.

In this sample, this clone turned up once. Compared with germline, one end of the junction differs, possibly owing to a read error. The V call is TRBV7-9, the J call TRBJ2-7, with D maybe TRBD1 (6 bases). CDR1 and CDR2 (germline): SEHNR, FQNEAQ (reference sequence). This CDR3 is built from 12 residues. This CDR3 reads CASSLAGQISDF. CDR3 coding DNA: TGTGCCAGCAGCTTAGCTGGACAGATCTCGGACTTC.

The CDR3 loop is CASSLGLVSEQYF. In nucleotides, the CDR3 is TGTGCCAGCAGCCTCGGACTAGTCTCCGAGCAGTACTTC. The chain joins TRBV7-6 to TRBJ2-7; 7 bases are a match to TRBD2. V gave up 5 bases and J gave up 6 bases; unmatched junction bases: 7. Germline assignment: CDR1 SGHVS and CDR2 FNYEAQ. CDR3 length: 13 residues.

V gene TRBV13 combines with J gene TRBJ2-3; 11 bases fit TRBD2. Trimming took 5 bases from V and 9 from J; bases not matched to a gene: 10. The CDR3 totals 15 residues. CDR1 and CDR2 from the germline V gene are PRHDT and FYEKMQ (reference sequence). CDR3: CASSPLAGGPGTQYF. CDR3 nucleotide sequence: TGTGCCAGCAGCCCCCTAGCGGGAGGCCCAGGGACGCAGTATTTT.

This clone was counted a single time. The rearrangement links TRBV10-3 to TRBJ1-4; 7 bases are shared with TRBD1. The V gene's germline CDR1 is ENHRY and CDR2 SYGVKD. The CDR3 loop spans 15 amino acids. Losses at the gene ends were 0 bases for V and 8 bases for J; bases not matched to a gene: 6. CDR3 DNA sequence: TGTGCCATCAGTGAGTCCGGGACAGCGGTAGAAAAACTGTTTTTT. Translated: CAISESGTAVEKLFF.

The rearrangement uses TRBV27 and TRBJ1-4; D is undetermined. The germline V gene encodes CDR1 MNHEY and CDR2 SMNVEV (reference sequence). Trimming stripped 3 bases from V and 4 bases from J, with 9 bases between. There are 14 residues in the CDR3. The CDR3 nucleotides are TGTGCCAGCAGTTTCGGAGGAATTAATGAAAAACTGTTTTTT. Amino acids: CASSFGGINEKLFF.

This clone occurred once. The chain links TRBV3-1 (or the pseudogene TRBV3-2) to TRBJ2-3, with a possible D match to TRBD1 (6 bases). Germline CDR1 and CDR2: LGHDT and YNNKEL (reference sequence). Trimming removed 5 bases at V and 4 bases at J, with 19 bases between. The CDR3 totals 16 residues. The CDR3 DNA sequence: TGTGCCAGCAGCTCCAGGACAGCGACGGCCCCAGATACGCAGTATTTT. Its protein product is CASSSRTATAPDTQYF.